These 27 T cell receptor beta chains originate from one sample sequenced in a study of shared clonotypes between healthy human individuals. Method: immunoSEQ multiplex PCR; TCRdb's copy keeps in-frame clones and lacks some. The sample yields about 870,000 clones, nearly 95% seen once. Naive CD8 cells comprised CD45RO-negative, CCR7-positively selected cells, excluding terminally differentiated effector memory CD45RA+ cells. The sequenced material came from naive CD8+ T cells sorted from blood. The source is a man aged 25-45 years in good health.

This clone was seen once. This CDR3 reads CASSFTGTNNGYTF. The CDR3 coding sequence is TGTGCCAGCAGTTTTACCGGGACAAACAATGGCTACACCTTC. This chain uses TRBV28 with TRBJ1-2; D might be TRBD1 (6 bases). This CDR3 is built from 14 residues. Germline CDR1 and CDR2: MDHEN and SYDVKM. Trimming pared 3 bases from V and 6 bases from J, leaving 14 bases between.

This chain joins TRBV7-6 and TRBJ1-2, with 8 bases that match TRBD1. The J segment lost 4 bases and the V segment lost 4 bases, leaving 8 bases of the junction unmatched. Germline assignment: CDR1 SGHVS and CDR2 FNYEAQ. The CDR3 has 15 amino acids. The CDR3 coding sequence is TGTGCCAGCAGCTCCCGACAGGGGTGGCCCTATGGCTACACCTTC. Protein sequence: CASSSRQGWPYGYTF.

CDR3 DNA: TGTGCCAGCAGTGAGGTGGGACAGGGGTCTGGGGCCAACGTCCTGACTTTC. Its protein product is CASSEVGQGSGANVLTF. The chain combines TRBV25-1 with TRBJ2-6; TRBD1 agrees at 10 bases. The V and J ends lost 3 bases and 1 base, in that order; junction bases with no gene match: 3. The CDR3 contains 17 residues. From germline, CDR1 is MGHDK and CDR2 SYGVNS.

J is TRBJ2-5 and V is TRBV6-1, with 10 bases fitting TRBD2. Germline V CDR1 and CDR2: MNHNS, SASEGT. The V segment lost 2 bases and the J segment 0 bases; nucleotides outside the gene matches: 12. The CDR3 loop spans 19 amino acids. CDR3 sequence reads: CASSELSGLADLYQETQYF. The CDR3 DNA is TGTGCCAGCAGTGAACTGAGTGGACTAGCGGACCTGTACCAAGAGACCCAGTACTTC.

The V gene is TRBV18, the J gene TRBJ2-3; D may be TRBD2 (6 bases). CDR1 and CDR2 from the germline V gene are KGHSH and LQKENI. V was shortened by 6 bases and J by 3 bases, with 22 bases between the two germline ends. CDR3 length: 17 residues. The CDR3 loop is CASSPAGSGVMTDTQYF. CDR3 in DNA: TGTGCCAGCTCCCCCGCGGGTTCGGGAGTAATGACAGATACGCAGTATTTT. Looking up the rest from reference TRBV18 and TRBJ2-3 gives the full variable domain: NAGVMQNPRHLVRRRGQEARLRCSPMKGHSHVYWYRQLPEEGLKFMVYLQKENIIDESGMPKERFSAEFPKEGPSILRIQQVVRGDSAAYFCASSPAGSGVMTDTQYFGPGTRLTVL.

The chain joins TRBV18 to TRBJ1-1; D remains ambiguous. CDR1 KGHSH and CDR2 LQKENI come from the germline V gene. V shed 4 bases and J shed 3 bases, with 6 bases lying between them. This CDR3 comprises 12 residues. The CDR3 loop is CASSLADTEAFF. The CDR3 DNA follows: TGTGCCAGCTCACTGGCGGACACTGAAGCTTTCTTT.

J is TRBJ1-1 and V is TRBV7-9; 7 bases match TRBD1. There are 19 residues in the CDR3. Germline-derived CDR1 and CDR2 are SEHNR and FQNEAQ (reference sequence). V shed 5 bases, J shed 1 base, and the junction held 19 bases outside the gene matches. As DNA, the CDR3 is TGTGCCAGCAGCCCCCCCCGGGGGACAGTTGCCGCTCCGAACACTGAAGCTTTCTTT. Translation: CASSPPRGTVAAPNTEAFF.

The chain links TRBV29-1 to TRBJ2-7, with TRBD2 matching over 7 bases. Germline V gene sequence: CDR1 SQVTM, CDR2 ANQGSEA. The CDR3 is 15 amino acids. Trimming at V came to 4 bases and at J to 2 bases, leaving 11 bases not matched to a gene. This chain's CDR3 is CSVGTSSGDAYEQYF. CDR3 bases: TGCAGCGTTGGAACCTCTAGCGGAGACGCCTACGAGCAGTACTTC.

The chain joins TRBV21-1 to TRBJ1-2; the tabulated D call, TRBD1, remains unverified against the DNA. TRBV21-1 constitutes a pseudogene. The CDR3 totals 16 residues. For the CDR3, the DNA is TGTGCCAGCAGCAAATATCGGGACAGGGGCGAGGGTGGCTACACCTTC. This encodes CASSKYRDRGEGGYTF.

This sequence joins TRBV7-9 and TRBJ2-2; 9 bases map to TRBD1. The CDR3 consists of 17 residues. Germline CDR1 and CDR2: SEHNR and FQNEAQ (reference sequence). V shed 4 bases and J 3 bases; nucleotides not matched to a gene: 9. The CDR3 spells CASSWTGVVRDTGELFF. As DNA, the CDR3 is TGTGCCAGCAGCTGGACAGGGGTGGTGAGGGACACCGGGGAGCTGTTTTTT.

This chain joins TRBV30 and TRBJ2-3, with a weak D call TRBD2 (6 bases). The V gene's germline CDR1 is GTSNPN and CDR2 SVGIG (reference sequence). V lost 1 base and J lost 1, with 9 bases in between. The CDR3 loop spans 14 amino acids. The CDR3 here is CAWSALARTDTQYF. CDR3 nucleotides: TGTGCCTGGAGTGCGCTAGCGCGCACAGATACGCAGTATTTT.

The rearrangement uses TRBV7-3 and TRBJ2-1, with TRBD2 identical over 13 bases. CDR3 size: 16 residues. After removal of 5 bases from V and 3 bases from J, the junction contained 4 bases not matched to a gene. The germline CDR1 and CDR2 sequences are SGHTA and FQGTGA. For the CDR3, the DNA is TGTGCCAGCAGCCCAGGGACTAGCGGGATCTACAATGAGCAGTTCTTC. Amino acid sequence: CASSPGTSGIYNEQFF.

V gene TRBV6-5 combines with J gene TRBJ2-7; TRBD1 aligns across 7 bases. The CDR3 has 15 amino acids. The germline V gene has CDR1 MNHEY and CDR2 SVGAGI. V lost 6 bases to trimming and J lost 3 bases; unmatched junction nucleotides: 11. In DNA form, the CDR3 reads TGTGCCAGCAGGGCCCGGGACAGCGGTTACTACGAGCAGTACTTC. It codes for CASRARDSGYYEQYF.

The chain joins TRBV2 to TRBJ2-3; D unresolved. The CDR3 totals 15 residues. V was clipped by 1 base and J by 0 bases, with 8 bases between them. Germline V gene data show CDR1 as SNHLY and CDR2 as FYNNEI. The CDR3, as DNA: TGTGCCAGCAGTGAAGAGGCGGTAAGCACAGATACGCAGTATTTT. Translated: CASSEEAVSTDTQYF.

Points on this clone: Other DNA sequences from this sample encode an identical CDR3 as well. The chain couples TRBV27 to TRBJ2-7; D unclear. V was pared by 2 bases and J by 2 bases, with 7 bases between. The CDR3 loop spans 13 amino acids. Germline values: CDR1 MNHEY, CDR2 SMNVEV (reference sequence). CDR3: CASSLRSTYEQYF. The CDR3 DNA reads as TGTGCCAGCAGTTTAAGAAGCACCTACGAGCAGTACTTC.

The CDR3 sequence: CATQWGTYTGELFF. For the CDR3, the DNA is TGTGCCACCCAATGGGGGACCTACACCGGGGAGCTGTTTTTT. The V and J genes are TRBV5-8 and TRBJ2-2, with D perhaps being TRBD1 or TRBD2 (5 bases each). The CDR3 is 14 residues long. Trimming took off 9 bases at V and 3 bases at J, with 15 bases between the two ends. Germline CDR1 is SGHTS and CDR2 is YDEGEE.

The J gene is TRBJ2-3, the V gene TRBV7-6; D is unclear. V lost 5 bases and J lost 3, with 15 bases in between. Germline V lookup: CDR1 SGHVS, CDR2 FNYEAQ. This CDR3 has 15 amino acids. The CDR3 nucleotides are TGTGCCAGCAGCCCTTTTTCGGGTGGGACAGATACGCAGTATTTT. It specifies CASSPFSGGTDTQYF.

The V and J genes are TRBV6-5 and TRBJ1-1, with TRBD1 identical over 7 bases. The germline gives CDR1 MNHEY, CDR2 SVGAGI. The ends lost 6 bases at V and 0 bases at J; junction bases unmatched: 7. CDR3 size: 15 residues. The CDR3 is CASSPDRVMNTEAFF. CDR3 nucleotide sequence: TGTGCCAGCAGCCCTGACAGGGTTATGAACACTGAAGCTTTCTTT.

This chain links TRBV28 with TRBJ2-7; TRBD2 aligns across 15 bases. The junction had 5 bases not matched to a gene; V was cut back by 6 bases and J by 2 bases. The CDR3 loop spans 16 amino acids. Germline CDR1 reads MDHEN; CDR2 reads SYDVKM. CDR3 loop: CASRPGLAGGPYEQYF. CDR3 in DNA: TGTGCCAGCAGACCCGGACTAGCGGGAGGGCCCTACGAGCAGTACTTC.

The rearrangement joins TRBV4-1 to TRBJ1-4, with 8 nucleotides matching TRBD1. Trimming at V came to 4 bases and at J to 15 bases, leaving 10 bases not matched to a gene. The CDR3 spans 13 residues. The germline CDR1 and CDR2 sequences are MGHRA and YSYEKL. The CDR3 spells CASSLRSGGVMFF. CDR3 nucleotides: TGCGCCAGCAGCCTGAGATCAGGGGGCGTCATGTTTTTT.

The chain joins TRBV19 to TRBJ2-7; no reliable D call. Germline V CDR1 and CDR2: LNHDA, SQIVND (reference sequence). CDR3 length: 14 amino acids. V shed 6 bases and J shed 2 bases, with 14 bases lying between them. CDR3 bases: TGTGCCAGTAGCCGGGCCCTAGGCGCCTACGAGCAGTACTTC. It specifies CASSRALGAYEQYF. Full variable domain (rest looked up from reference TRBV19 and TRBJ2-7): DGGITQSPKYLFRKEGQNVTLSCEQNLNHDAMYWYRQDPGQGLRLIYYSQIVNDFQKGDIAEGYSVSREKKESFPLTVTSAQKNPTAFYLCASSRALGAYEQYFGPGTRLTVT.

This CDR3 is CASSSTTVTNEKLFF. CDR3 sequence (DNA): TGTGCCAGCAGCTCGACGACGGTGACTAATGAAAAACTGTTTTTT. J is TRBJ1-4 and V is TRBV13; D gene uncertain. Trimming shortened V by 4 bases and J by 2 bases, and 11 bases separated the two germline ends. The CDR3 has 15 amino acids. Germline values: CDR1 PRHDT, CDR2 FYEKMQ (reference sequence).

The chain uses TRBV4-3 and TRBJ2-7; TRBD2 might be the D (5 bases). The V gene's germline CDR1 is LGHNA and CDR2 YSLEER. The germline V and J ends were trimmed by 0 bases and 4 bases, with 16 bases remaining between them. This CDR3 region has 16 residues. The CDR3 region has the DNA TGCGCCAGCAGCCAAGATCGCTCGGGAAACTCTTACGAGCAGTACTTC. Its protein is CASSQDRSGNSYEQYF.

The genes are TRBV5-5 and TRBJ2-7; D is ambiguous. Germline V gene lookup returns CDR1 SGHKS and CDR2 YYEKEE (reference sequence). This CDR3 has 14 amino acids. Trimming left V 4 bases short and J 2 bases short, with 13 bases between. The DNA for the CDR3 is TGTGCCAGCAGCCGCGCAGGCGAGGCCTACGAGCAGTACTTC. It specifies CASSRAGEAYEQYF.

The chain links TRBV5-1 to TRBJ2-1; D uncertain. The germline V and J ends were trimmed by 2 bases and 4 bases, with 19 bases remaining between them. This CDR3 spans 17 amino acids. CDR1 SGHRS and CDR2 YFSETQ come from the germline V gene. CDR3: CASSFRALSEIYNEQFF. The CDR3 coding sequence is TGCGCCAGCAGCTTCCGGGCCTTGTCGGAGATATACAATGAGCAGTTCTTC.

In its sample, this clone was seen once. The V call is TRBV6-6, the J call TRBJ2-5; TRBD1 is a possible D gene (5 bases). Near its end, the DNA agrees better with TRBJ2-7, so the J call may be wrong. This CDR3 has 15 amino acids. Germline V gene sequence: CDR1 MNHNY, CDR2 SVGAGI (reference sequence). The CDR3 here is CASSYSGQGGHEQYF. CDR3 in DNA: TGTGCCAGCAGTTACTCAGGGCAGGGCGGCCACGAGCAGTACTTC.

The genes are TRBV5-4 and TRBJ2-7; 9 positions match TRBD1. Trimming cost V 5 bases and J 6 bases; bases outside gene matches: 9. This CDR3 comprises 14 residues. Germline V gene lookup returns CDR1 SGHNT and CDR2 YYREEE (reference sequence). Here the CDR3 DNA reads TGTGCCAGCAGTCCAAACAGGGGGCAGGTCGAGCAGTACTTC. Encoded protein: CASSPNRGQVEQYF.